The subject of this entry is one T cell receptor beta chain. Germline V CDR1 and CDR2: MNHEY, SVGAGI. The CDR3 extends over 14 amino acids. The V gene end was trimmed by 8 bases and the J gene end by 1 base; junction bases not matched to a gene: 4. This entry belongs to a study of blood T cell repertoires in COVID-19. Looking at the study overall: Material from acute and convalescent COVID-19 was sourced from the United States, Italy and Spain. Sample material is recorded as cDNA or gDNA derived from T cells, B-cell-depleted T cells, or PBMCs.

In the original workflow: Amplification of reference gene primers provided the estimated nucleated cell counts. The method was immunoSEQ multiplex PCR; TCRdb's version includes in-frame clones alone and lacks a portion of them. The DNA was the basis for D and trimming; V, J and clone size are from that table. The sample consists of about 64,000 clones, over 60% of them appearing once. The source material was peripheral blood. The genes are TRBV6-5 and TRBJ1-1; 10 bases align to TRBD1. This sequence originates from a human donor in a cohort sampled during active COVID-19. CDR3 DNA: TGTGCCAGCCGCCGACAGGGGGCGAACACTGAAGCTTTCTTT. Protein product: CASRRQGANTEAFF.